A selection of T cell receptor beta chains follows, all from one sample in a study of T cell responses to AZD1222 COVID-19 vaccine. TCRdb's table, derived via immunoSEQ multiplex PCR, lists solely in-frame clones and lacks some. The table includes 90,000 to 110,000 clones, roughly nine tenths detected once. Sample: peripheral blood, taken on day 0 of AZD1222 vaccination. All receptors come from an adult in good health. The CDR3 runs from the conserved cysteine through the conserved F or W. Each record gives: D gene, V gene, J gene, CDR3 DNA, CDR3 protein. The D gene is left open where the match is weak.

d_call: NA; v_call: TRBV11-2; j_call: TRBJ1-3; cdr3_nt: TGTGCCAGCAGAACTGGCGGGGGTAGTAACACCATATATTTT; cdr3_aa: CASRTGGGSNTIYF
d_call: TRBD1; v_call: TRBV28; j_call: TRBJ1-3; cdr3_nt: TGTGCCAGCAGTCTACAGGGGGCGCGGAACACCATATATTTT; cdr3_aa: CASSLQGARNTIYF
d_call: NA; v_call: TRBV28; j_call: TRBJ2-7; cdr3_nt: TGTGCCAGCAGTGGGTTTGCAGTCGAGCAGTACTTC; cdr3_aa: CASSGFAVEQYF
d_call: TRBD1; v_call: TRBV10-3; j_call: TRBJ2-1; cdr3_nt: TGTGCCATCAGGATGACAGGGCGGTATGAGCAGTTCTTC; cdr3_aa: CAIRMTGRYEQFF
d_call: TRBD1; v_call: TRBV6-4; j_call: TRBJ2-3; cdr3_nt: TGTGCCAGCAGTGACACAGGGGGCGCAGATACGCAGTATTTT; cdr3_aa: CASSDTGGADTQYF
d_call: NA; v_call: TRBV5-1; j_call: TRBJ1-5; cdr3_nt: TGCGCCAGCAGCTTGGAGGGGGGCGCTCAGCCCCAGCATTTT; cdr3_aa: CASSLEGGAQPQHF
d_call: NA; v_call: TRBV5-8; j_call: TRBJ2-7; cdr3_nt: TGTGCCAGCAGTCTAGCCCCGGTGCTCGAGCAGTACTTC; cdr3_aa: CASSLAPVLEQYF
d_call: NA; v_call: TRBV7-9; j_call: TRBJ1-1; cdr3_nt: TGTGCCAGCAGCTTGACAGGGAACACTGAAGCTTTCTTT; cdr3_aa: CASSLTGNTEAFF
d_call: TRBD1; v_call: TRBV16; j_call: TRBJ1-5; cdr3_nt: TGTGCCAGCAGCCAGGGCCAGACAGGGACTCAAAATCAGCCCCAGCATTTT; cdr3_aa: CASSQGQTGTQNQPQHF
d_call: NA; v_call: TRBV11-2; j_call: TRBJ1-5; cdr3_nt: TGTGCCAGCAGCTTAGCAGGGGTAAATCAGCCCCAGCATTTT; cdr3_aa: CASSLAGVNQPQHF
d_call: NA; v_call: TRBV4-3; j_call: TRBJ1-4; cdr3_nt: TGCGCCAGCAGCCAAGATCGGGACGGACCTAATGAAAAACTGTTTTTT; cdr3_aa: CASSQDRDGPNEKLFF